The rows below give T cell receptor beta chains drawn from one sample of a study of identical twins. Using its own MiXCR run on the 5' RACE reads, TCRdb lists one record per CDR3 protein. The sample carries approximately 700,000 distinct CDR3 sequences, approximately 6.1% recorded once. Sequencing was done on a sample of naive T cells sorted from blood. The receptor source for this set is a man aged 18 to 30 in good health. The CDR3 runs from the conserved cysteine through the conserved F or W. The order of the fields is D gene, clone size, V gene, J gene, CDR3 DNA, CDR3 protein. The D gene is left open where the match is weak. A row's size may be missing; if present it is once, few, many or a size class.

TRBD2	NA	TRBV20-1	TRBJ2-1	TGCAGTGCCCCGGGACTAGCGGAGGCCAATGAGCAGTTCTTC	CSAPGLAEANEQFF
NA	NA	TRBV12-3/TRBV12-4	TRBJ1-3	TGTGCCAGACATCCGGGGGAGGGTTTCGAGTCTGGAAACACCATATATTTT	CARHPGEGFESGNTIYF
NA	many	TRBV27	TRBJ2-5	TGTGCCAGCAGTTTGGTGGTGAGGGGCCAAGAGACCCAGTACTTC	CASSLVVRGQETQYF
TRBD2	many	TRBV6-5	TRBJ2-1	TGTGCCAGCAGTTACCTTAGCGGGGGGATCTCCTACAATGAGCAGTTCTTC	CASSYLSGGISYNEQFF
NA	few	TRBV12-3/TRBV12-4	TRBJ2-5	TGTGCCAGCAGTCAACAGGGCAGGGAGACCCAGTACTTC	CASSQQGRETQYF
TRBD2	many	TRBV9	TRBJ2-1	TGTGCCAGCAGCGTAGGCCCTAGCGGGAGGGTAAATGAGCAGTTCTTC	CASSVGPSGRVNEQFF
TRBD2	many	TRBV4-1	TRBJ2-3	TGCGCCAGCAGCCAAGCCCTAGCGGGTGGCACAGATACGCAGTATTTT	CASSQALAGGTDTQYF
TRBD2	few	TRBV30	TRBJ2-3	TGTGCCTGGAGTTTAACGGTGACTAGCGGGAGCACAGATACGCAGTATTTT	CAWSLTVTSGSTDTQYF
NA	few	TRBV4-1	TRBJ2-5	TGCGCCAGCAGCCAAACCCTAGGGGAGACCCAGTACTTC	CASSQTLGETQYF
NA	many	TRBV24-1	TRBJ2-3	TGTGCCACCAGTGCGGTCGCAGATACGCAGTATTTT	CATSAVADTQYF
TRBD1	few	TRBV7-2	TRBJ2-6	TGTGCCTCGAAGTCCGGGACAGCTGCCGGGGCCAACGTCCTGACTTTC	CASKSGTAAGANVLTF
TRBD1	NA	TRBV28	TRBJ1-1	TGTGCCAGCAGGCGACAGGGGCGATACACTGAAGCTTTCTTT	CASRRQGRYTEAFF
TRBD1	NA	TRBV10-3	TRBJ2-7	TGTGCCATCAGTGACGGGACAGGGGCCTACGAGCAGTACTTC	CAISDGTGAYEQYF
TRBD2	many	TRBV4-1	TRBJ2-1	TGCGCCAGCAGCCAAGTCTGGGGGACTAGCGGGAGGGAAATGCCCTACAATGAGCAGTTCTTC	CASSQVWGTSGREMPYNEQFF